This T cell receptor beta chain was obtained from a study of cytomegalovirus exposure and HLA in healthy donors. Study context: A preliminary data release comprised around 90 million unique TCRs obtained from HLA-typed donors. Points from the study as a whole: A later analysis associated 15,000 or so TCR beta sequences with HLA alleles at a 0.05 false discovery rate.

The CDR3 has 12 residues. V lost 5 bases to trimming and J lost 8 bases, with 9 bases between them. CDR1 is SNHLY and CDR2 is FYNNEI in the germline V gene. On this clone: The antigen is not known.

Each donor was nominally healthy when sampled (though unrecorded immune exposures were likely). The primer mix had 60 Vbeta and 13 Jbeta primers. Clones were read by immunoSEQ multiplex PCR, and TCRdb kept only the in-frame ones, dropping some. The table shows more than 95,000 clones, with 75% to 85% occurring only once. The rearrangement uses TRBV2 and TRBJ1-4; D is possibly TRBD1 (5 bases). This TCR was sampled from a man younger than 40 in good health and CMV-seropositive. The sequencing sample was made of PBMCs. The CDR3 protein is CASSLDREKLFF. For the CDR3, the DNA is TGTGCCAGCAGTCTAGACAGAGAAAAACTGTTTTTT. Full variable domain (outside the CDR3, taken from reference TRBV2 and TRBJ1-4): EPEVTQTPSHQVTQMGQEVILRCVPISNHLYFYWYRQILGQKVEFLVSFYNNEISEKSEIFDDQFSVERPDGSNFTLKIRSTKLEDSAMYFCASSLDREKLFFGSGTQLSVL.